Detailed here is one T cell receptor (beta chain). This sample is part of a study of technical replicates of blood from several donors. This CDR3 is 16 amino acids long. Germline trimming cut 1 base from V and 5 bases from J; bases unmatched to any gene: 5. Germline loops: CDR1 SGHNT, CDR2 YYREEE (reference sequence). Only in-frame clones appear in the TCRdb table, and some are missing; sequencing was by immunoSEQ multiplex PCR. The top ten clones hold around 0.25% of a sample with tens of thousands of clones, around 94% of them seen once. Sequencing was performed on T cells isolated from PBMCs. The sequence derives from a human donor in good health. The rearrangement links TRBV5-4 to TRBJ2-5, with 13 bases matching TRBD2. CDR3 DNA: TGTGCCAGCAGCTTGAGGACTAGCGGGAGTGCTGAGACCCAGTACTTC. Translation gives CASSLRTSGSAETQYF.